Here is one TCR beta chain with its context. Its cognate antigen is unknown. This specimen belongs to a study of blood T cells in healthy people across ages. Study summary: With template switching, about one barcoded beta molecule was captured per two T cells. Whole-study findings and limits: Estimates of total diversity, which came from one million sequenced T cells, were considered to be underestimates.

Combining a sample-barcoded 5' primer with a J-beta primer mix, a second PCR ran for about 7 to 11 cycles. MiXCR, applied by TCRdb to the 5' RACE reads, yields one record per CDR3 protein. The sample has 800,000 to 1,300,000 distinct CDR3 sequences, less than 25% seen once; the top ten hold approximately 0.7%. CDR3 length equals 16 residues. CDR1 and CDR2 (germline): SQVTM, ANQGSEA. V shed 5 bases and J 4 bases; nucleotides not matched to a gene: 15. These sequences were also reported in another study, on T cells of mothers and their children. That paper states: Nine systemically healthy Caucasian donors: three mothers, six children.

Sequenced: blood. This clonotype was obtained from a girl aged 2-9 years in good health. V is TRBV29-1 and J is TRBJ2-5, with 8 bases that match TRBD1. CDR3 region: CSVPSLDRGNGETQYF. The CDR3 coding sequence is TGCAGCGTTCCCTCCCTAGACAGGGGAAATGGAGAGACCCAGTACTTC.